The rows below give T cell receptor beta chains drawn from one sample of a study of blood T cell repertoires in COVID-19. Profiling relied on immunoSEQ multiplex PCR, and the TCRdb table lists in-frame clones only, not all of them. The table includes over 130,000 clones, about 87% detected once. The sample taken for sequencing was peripheral blood. These receptors came from an elderly woman with acute or convalescent COVID-19. CDR3s include the opening cysteine and the closing phenylalanine or tryptophan. The D gene is left open where the match is weak. Expanded clones are given a class, and other clones once, few, many or no size at all.

v_call,clone_size,d_call,j_call,cdr3_aa,cdr3_nt
TRBV10-2,.,.,TRBJ2-3,CASRATDTQYF,TGCGCCAGCAGGGCCACAGATACGCAGTATTTT
TRBV19,.,TRBD1,TRBJ1-3,CASSPGQGTGNTIYF,TGTGCCAGTAGTCCCGGACAGGGGACTGGAAACACCATATATTTT
TRBV2,once,.,TRBJ1-6,CATGGAYNSPLHF,TGTGCCACCGGCGGGGCCTATAATTCACCCCTCCACTTT
TRBV6-5,.,TRBD2,TRBJ2-1,CASSYSWGLAANEQFF,TGTGCCAGCAGTTACTCGTGGGGACTAGCGGCCAATGAGCAGTTCTTC
TRBV6-2/TRBV6-3,.,TRBD2,TRBJ2-5,CASSYRLAGGRETQYF,TGTGCCAGCAGCTATAGACTAGCGGGGGGGCGGGAGACCCAGTACTTC
TRBV18,.,TRBD1,TRBJ1-1,CASSTGLNTEAFF,TGTGCCAGCTCGACAGGGTTGAACACTGAAGCTTTCTTT
TRBV9,.,.,TRBJ2-7,CASSVAPGYEQYF,TGTGCCAGCAGCGTAGCCCCCGGTTACGAGCAGTACTTC
TRBV3-1/TRBV3-2,once,TRBD1,TRBJ1-2,CASSQGDDRADGYTF,TGTGCCAGCAGCCAAGGGGATGACAGGGCGGATGGCTACACCTTC
TRBV7-9,once,TRBD1,TRBJ1-6,CASSEGTAYNSPLHF,TGTGCCAGCAGCGAAGGGACAGCGTATAATTCACCCCTCCACTTT
TRBV7-8,.,TRBD1,TRBJ2-7,CASSLEGTGGYYEQYF,TGTGCCAGCAGCTTAGAAGGGACAGGGGGCTACTACGAGCAGTACTTC
TRBV6-5,.,.,TRBJ1-2,CASSYSGGGGYGYTF,TGTGCCAGCAGTTACTCTGGGGGCGGAGGCTATGGCTACACCTTC
TRBV4-3,.,.,TRBJ1-2,CASTYILGANGYTF,TGCGCCAGCACCTACATCTTGGGGGCAAATGGCTACACCTTC
TRBV7-3,.,TRBD2,TRBJ2-5,CASSESGGETQYF,TGTGCCAGCAGCGAAAGCGGGGGGGAGACCCAGTACTTC
TRBV2,.,TRBD1,TRBJ1-2,CASKFQGANYGYTF,TGTGCCAGCAAGTTTCAGGGGGCTAACTATGGCTACACCTTC
TRBV20-1,once,TRBD2,TRBJ2-3,CSASGGGVIADTQYF,TGCAGTGCTAGTGGTGGGGGGGTTATTGCAGATACGCAGTATTTT
TRBV11-1,.,TRBD1,TRBJ2-7,CASSSFSGGYEQYF,TGTGCCAGCAGCTCCTTCTCAGGGGGTTACGAGCAGTACTTC
TRBV3-1/TRBV3-2,.,.,TRBJ1-1,CASSNGGWNTEAFF,TGTGCCAGCAGCAACGGGGGGTGGAACACTGAAGCTTTCTTT
TRBV2,.,.,TRBJ1-2,CASSQSRQVGYTF,TGTGCCAGCAGCCAGTCCCGGCAGGTTGGCTACACCTTC
TRBV18,.,.,TRBJ1-4,CASSNRLTNEKLFF,TGTGCCAGCTCAAACAGGCTTACTAATGAAAAACTGTTTTTT
TRBV2,.,TRBD1,TRBJ1-6,CASSGTGKDSPLHF,TGTGCCAGCAGCGGGACAGGAAAAGACTCACCCCTCCACTTT
TRBV18,.,.,TRBJ1-3,CASSPRQDGNTIYF,TGTGCCAGCTCACCGCGACAGGATGGAAACACCATATATTTT
TRBV4-1,.,TRBD2,TRBJ2-5,CASSQDWGLAGGRETQYF,TGCGCCAGCAGCCAAGATTGGGGGCTAGCGGGGGGGAGAGAGACCCAGTACTTC
TRBV5-1,once,TRBD1,TRBJ1-2,CASSLGGQGTSGYTF,TGCGCCAGCAGCTTGGGGGGACAGGGGACGAGCGGCTACACCTTC
TRBV30,.,TRBD1,TRBJ1-1,CAWSSDRGTEAFF,TGTGCCTGGAGTTCGGACAGGGGTACTGAAGCTTTCTTT
TRBV5-6,.,TRBD1,TRBJ1-2,CASSSLRDRTTGYTF,TGTGCCAGCAGCTCCCTTAGGGACAGAACGACCGGCTACACCTTC
TRBV7-6,.,TRBD1,TRBJ1-3,CASSLLGTGGSGNTIYF,TGTGCCAGCAGCTTATTGGGGACAGGGGGTTCAGGAAACACCATATATTTT
TRBV6-5,.,.,TRBJ1-5,CASSYSMRGNQPQHF,TGTGCCAGCAGTTACTCGATGAGGGGGAATCAGCCCCAGCATTTT
TRBV2,few,.,TRBJ1-5,CASSEAIDRSNQPQHF,TGTGCCAGCAGTGAAGCGATTGACAGGAGTAATCAGCCCCAGCATTTT
TRBV4-1,.,TRBD1,TRBJ1-2,CASSPTGTGESGYTF,TGCGCCAGCAGCCCGACCGGGACAGGGGAAAGTGGCTACACCTTC
TRBV7-2,.,.,TRBJ1-2,CASSLVGANYGYTF,TGTGCCAGCAGCTTAGTTGGAGCTAACTATGGCTACACCTTC
TRBV6-1,.,.,TRBJ1-2,CASSEANGGNYGYTF,TGTGCCAGCAGTGAAGCGAATGGGGGGAACTATGGCTACACCTTC
TRBV24-1,.,TRBD2,TRBJ2-2,CATSDSSYGLAGGPNTGELFF,TGTGCCACCAGTGATTCGTCCTACGGACTAGCGGGGGGCCCGAACACCGGGGAGCTGTTTTTT
TRBV11-1,.,TRBD1,TRBJ2-2,CASSYHRGGTGELFF,TGTGCCAGCAGCTACCACAGGGGTGGCACCGGGGAGCTGTTTTTT
TRBV30,.,TRBD1,TRBJ1-2,CAWTPGQGLTNYGYTF,TGTGCCTGGACCCCGGGACAGGGGCTCACTAACTATGGCTACACCTTC
TRBV28,.,.,TRBJ2-3,CAIIGGRGGDTQYF,TGTGCCATCATCGGGGGGCGCGGGGGAGATACGCAGTATTTT
TRBV6-6,.,.,TRBJ1-3,CASSPAGGIGNTIYF,TGTGCCAGCAGCCCGGCGGGGGGAATCGGAAACACCATATATTTT
TRBV18,.,.,TRBJ1-3,CASSPRDGRGVFSGNTIYF,TGTGCCAGCTCACCACGAGACGGGCGGGGAGTCTTCTCTGGAAACACCATATATTTT
TRBV5-1,once,.,TRBJ1-2,CASSFGWGQGYTF,TGCGCCAGCAGCTTTGGTTGGGGGCAAGGCTACACCTTC
TRBV7-8,.,TRBD2,TRBJ2-3,CASSLGGGSDTQYF,TGTGCCAGCAGCTTAGGGGGGGGATCAGATACGCAGTATTTT
TRBV2,.,.,TRBJ1-3,CASRTGSSSGNTIYF,TGTGCCAGCAGAACCGGGTCTTCCTCTGGAAACACCATATATTTT
TRBV19,.,TRBD2,TRBJ2-2,CASRTTSGGGELFF,TGTGCCAGTAGGACGACTAGCGGGGGCGGGGAGCTGTTTTTT
TRBV18,.,.,TRBJ1-4,CASSPPSRGEKLFF,TGTGCCAGCTCACCACCTTCCCGGGGAGAAAAACTGTTTTTT
TRBV12-3/TRBV12-4,.,.,TRBJ2-1,CASSLAREQFF,TGTGCCAGCAGTTTAGCCAGGGAGCAGTTCTTC
TRBV19,.,TRBD1,TRBJ1-1,CASSNDRGIYTEAFF,TGTGCCAGTAGTAACGACAGGGGCATTTACACTGAAGCTTTCTTT
TRBV18,.,.,TRBJ2-5,CASSTVNPTETQYF,TGTGCCAGCTCTACAGTCAACCCAACGGAGACCCAGTACTTC
TRBV6-5,.,TRBD2,TRBJ2-1,CASSSPLAGSYNEQFF,TGTGCCAGCAGTTCCCCACTAGCGGGCTCCTACAATGAGCAGTTCTTC
TRBV15,.,.,TRBJ1-6,CATSLMTGNNSPLHF,TGTGCCACCAGCCTAATGACGGGGAATAATTCACCCCTCCACTTT
TRBV16,.,.,TRBJ2-5,CASSGGPQETQYF,TGTGCCAGCAGCGGTGGGCCTCAAGAGACCCAGTACTTC
TRBV4-3,once,.,TRBJ2-1,CASSQDGGRTSNEQFF,TGCGCCAGCAGCCAAGATGGGGGGAGGACGAGCAATGAGCAGTTCTTC
TRBV10-3,.,.,TRBJ1-2,CASQVSANYGYTF,TGTGCCAGCCAGGTGTCAGCTAACTATGGCTACACCTTC
TRBV6-5,.,.,TRBJ2-2,CASSYRSTNTGELFF,TGTGCCAGCAGTTACCGCTCTACGAACACCGGGGAGCTGTTTTTT